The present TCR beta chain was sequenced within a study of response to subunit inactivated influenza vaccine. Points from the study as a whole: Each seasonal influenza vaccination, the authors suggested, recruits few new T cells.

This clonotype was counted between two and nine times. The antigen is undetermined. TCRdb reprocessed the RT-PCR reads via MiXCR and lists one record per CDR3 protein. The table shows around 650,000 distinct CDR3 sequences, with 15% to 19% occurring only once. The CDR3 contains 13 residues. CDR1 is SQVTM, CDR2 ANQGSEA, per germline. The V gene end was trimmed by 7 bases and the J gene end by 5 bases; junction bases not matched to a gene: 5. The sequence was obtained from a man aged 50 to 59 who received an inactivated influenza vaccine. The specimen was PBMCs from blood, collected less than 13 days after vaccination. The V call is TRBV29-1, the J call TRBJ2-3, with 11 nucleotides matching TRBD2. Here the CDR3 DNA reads TGCAGCGCAGCTAGCGGGGGGAAAGATACGCAGTATTTT. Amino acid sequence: CSAASGGKDTQYF.